The 9 T cell receptor beta chains presented below share a single source sample, sequenced in a study of neurological immune-mediated disorders. Sample time point: technical triplicate 1. TCRdb processed the 5' RACE reads anew with MiXCR; each CDR3 protein has one entry. The sample gives 40,000 or so distinct CDR3 sequences, around 10% of which show up once; around 4% is in the top ten. What was sequenced was PBMCs. These receptors were taken from a man aged 55-75 years with HTLV-1-associated myelopathy (HAM/TSP).

There are many counts of this clonotype. The chain is built from TRBV5-1 and TRBJ2-7, with 8 bases that match TRBD1. The junction had 5 bases not matched to a gene; V was cut back by 0 bases and J by 3 bases. This CDR3 is 15 amino acids long. Germline CDR1 reads SGHRS; CDR2 reads YFSETQ. For the CDR3, the DNA is TGCGCCAGCAGCTTGGTAGACAGGGGTGGCTACGAGCAGTACTTC. It specifies CASSLVDRGGYEQYF.

The table lists this clonotype with many counts. The chain employs TRBV20-1 and TRBJ2-5, with D unresolved. This CDR3 has 12 amino acids. V lost 4 bases, J lost 5 bases, and 11 bases lay in between. Germline lookup yields CDR1 DFQATT and CDR2 SNEGSKA (reference sequence). CDR3 protein: CSATAVRETQYF. The CDR3, as DNA: TGCAGTGCTACCGCCGTCAGGGAGACCCAGTACTTC.

Many counts were recorded for this clonotype. The V gene is TRBV12-3 or TRBV12-4, the J gene TRBJ1-2, with TRBD1 matching 7 bases. The CDR3 totals 15 residues. V lost 5 bases and J lost 5; bases outside the gene matches: 11. The CDR3 nucleotides read TGTGCCAGCAGTCCCCGACGGGGGACAGATTATGGCTACACCTTC. The encoded protein is CASSPRRGTDYGYTF.

There are many counts of this clonotype. The chain links TRBV2 to TRBJ1-5, with D unclear. The CDR3 sequence is 14 residues long. V shed 0 bases and J shed 0 bases, with 3 bases lying between them. From germline, CDR1 is SNHLY and CDR2 FYNNEI. CDR3 in DNA: TGTGCCAGCAGTGAAGCGTATAGCAATCAGCCCCAGCATTTT. Its protein is CASSEAYSNQPQHF.

In its sample, this clonotype was seen many times. This sequence joins TRBV20-1 and TRBJ1-2, with unresolved D. Germline V gene lookup returns CDR1 DFQATT and CDR2 SNEGSKA (reference sequence). This CDR3 is 13 amino acids long. The V end was cut by 3 bases, the J end by 4 bases, with 12 bases between. The CDR3 DNA follows: TGCAGTGCTAGTCCTACACAAGCCTATGGCTACACCTTC. Encoded protein: CSASPTQAYGYTF.

This clonotype was detected many times. J is TRBJ2-2 and V is TRBV28, with 8 nucleotides matching TRBD1. CDR1 and CDR2 (germline): MDHEN, SYDVKM. This CDR3 spans 16 amino acids. The J segment lost 5 bases and the V segment lost 4 bases, leaving 9 bases of the junction unmatched. The CDR3: CASSSLLQGGTGELFF. The DNA for the CDR3 is TGTGCCAGCAGTTCCCTGTTACAGGGGGGAACCGGGGAGCTGTTTTTT.

In its sample, this clonotype was seen many times. The chain is built from TRBV20-1 and TRBJ2-1; 8 bases are shared with TRBD2. The junction had 6 bases not matched to a gene; V was cut back by 6 bases and J by 5 bases. CDR1 and CDR2 from the germline V gene are DFQATT and SNEGSKA (reference sequence). The CDR3 loop spans 13 amino acids. The CDR3 DNA follows: TGCAGTGCCGGCGGGGGGAGCCACAATGAGCAGTTCTTC. It encodes CSAGGGSHNEQFF.

This clonotype has at least ten counts. The rearrangement links TRBV4-1 to TRBJ2-3, with 10 bases lining up with TRBD2. The junction had 15 bases not matched to a gene; V was cut back by 6 bases and J by 0 bases. Germline V gene lookup returns CDR1 MGHRA and CDR2 YSYEKL. There are 19 residues in the CDR3. This CDR3 reads CASRHKVAGGERSTDTQYF. CDR3 nucleotide sequence: TGCGCCAGCAGACACAAGGTAGCGGGAGGAGAGCGGAGCACAGATACGCAGTATTTT.

This clonotype occurred many times. This chain uses TRBV20-1 with TRBJ2-1; D is uncertain. Germline CDR1 and CDR2: DFQATT and SNEGSKA (reference sequence). This CDR3 contains 13 residues. The CDR3 sequence: CSWIGVSYNEQFF. CDR3 DNA: TGCAGCTGGATTGGGGTTTCCTACAATGAGCAGTTCTTC.